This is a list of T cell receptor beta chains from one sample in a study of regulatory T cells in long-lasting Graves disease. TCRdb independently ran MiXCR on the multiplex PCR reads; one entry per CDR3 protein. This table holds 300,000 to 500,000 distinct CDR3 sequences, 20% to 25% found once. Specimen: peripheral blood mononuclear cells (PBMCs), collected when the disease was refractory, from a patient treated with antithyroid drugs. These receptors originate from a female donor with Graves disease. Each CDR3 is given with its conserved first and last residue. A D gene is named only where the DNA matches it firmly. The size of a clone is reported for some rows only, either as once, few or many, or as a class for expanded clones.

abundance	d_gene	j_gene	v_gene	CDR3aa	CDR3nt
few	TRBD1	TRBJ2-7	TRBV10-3	CAIPSQGVFYEQYF	TGTGCCATCCCGTCGCAGGGGGTCTTCTACGAGCAGTACTTC
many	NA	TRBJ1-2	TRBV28	CASSLRPAGSYTF	TGTGCCAGCAGTTTAAGACCGGCTGGTAGCTACACCTTC
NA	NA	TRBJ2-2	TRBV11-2	CASSLKSAGELFF	TGTGCCAGCAGCTTAAAATCAGCCGGGGAGCTGTTTTTT
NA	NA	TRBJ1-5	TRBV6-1	CASSRNNRAPGDQPQHF	TGTGCCAGCAGCCGAAATAACCGGGCCCCGGGGGATCAGCCCCAGCATTTT
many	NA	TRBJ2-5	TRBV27	CASSLLGGETQYF	TGTGCCAGCAGCTTACTCGGGGGAGAGACCCAGTACTTC
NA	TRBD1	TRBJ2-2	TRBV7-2	CASNQLTGAAGELFF	TGTGCCAGCAACCAGCTTACAGGGGCTGCCGGGGAGCTGTTTTTT
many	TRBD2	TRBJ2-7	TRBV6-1	CASSIAGGPRDEQYF	TGTGCCAGCAGTATCGCGGGAGGGCCGCGGGACGAGCAGTACTTC
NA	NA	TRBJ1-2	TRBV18	CASSPQDRVYGYTF	TGTGCCAGCTCACCACAAGACAGAGTCTATGGCTACACCTTC
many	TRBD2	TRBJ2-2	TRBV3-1	CASSHPQTSGRVTGELFF	TGTGCCAGCAGCCACCCCCAGACTAGCGGGAGGGTCACCGGGGAGCTGTTTTTT
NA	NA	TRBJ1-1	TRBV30	CAWIRAEAFF	TGTGCCTGGATTAGGGCTGAAGCTTTCTTT
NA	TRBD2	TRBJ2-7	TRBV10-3	CAISASGVTYEQYF	TGTGCCATCAGTGCCAGCGGGGTTACCTACGAGCAGTACTTC
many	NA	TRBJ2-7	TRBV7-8	CASSSRRLNAYEQYF	TGTGCCAGCAGCTCCAGGCGACTGAACGCCTACGAGCAGTACTTC
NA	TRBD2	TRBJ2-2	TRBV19	CASSPREGWAGELFF	TGTGCCAGTAGCCCTCGGGAGGGGTGGGCCGGGGAGCTGTTTTTT
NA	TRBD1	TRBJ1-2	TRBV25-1	CASRDRGHEGYGYTF	TGTGCCAGCAGGGACAGGGGTCACGAAGGATATGGCTACACCTTC
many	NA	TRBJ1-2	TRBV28	CASSWSQNYGYTF	TGTGCCAGCAGTTGGTCGCAGAACTATGGCTACACCTTC
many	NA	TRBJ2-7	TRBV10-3	CAISPVNTYEQYF	TGTGCCATCAGTCCAGTGAATACCTACGAGCAGTACTTC
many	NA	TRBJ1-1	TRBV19	CASSHLRGTEAFF	TGTGCCAGTAGTCACCTTAGAGGGACTGAAGCTTTCTTT
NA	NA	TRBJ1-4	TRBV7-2	CASSLGQGRNEKLFF	TGTGCCAGCAGCCTCGGACAAGGGCGAAATGAAAAACTGTTTTTT
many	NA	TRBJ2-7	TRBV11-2	CASSVPEYSYEQYF	TGTGCCAGCAGCGTGCCAGAATACTCCTACGAGCAGTACTTC
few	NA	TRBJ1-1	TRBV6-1	CASKGGTEAFF	TGTGCCAGCAAGGGGGGCACTGAAGCTTTCTTT
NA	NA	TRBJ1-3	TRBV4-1	CASSPGTVSGNTIYF	TGCGCCAGCAGCCCAGGGACGGTCTCTGGAAACACCATATATTTT
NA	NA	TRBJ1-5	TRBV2	CASSEVPENQPQHF	TGTGCCAGCAGTGAAGTGCCGGAGAATCAGCCCCAGCATTTT
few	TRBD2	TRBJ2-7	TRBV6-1	CASSAIRLANSYEQYF	TGTGCCAGCAGTGCGATTCGACTAGCGAATTCCTACGAGCAGTACTTC
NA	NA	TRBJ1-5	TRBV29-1	CSALTGMDQPQHF	TGCAGCGCCCTCACAGGGATGGATCAGCCCCAGCATTTT
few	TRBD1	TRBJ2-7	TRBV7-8	CASSTGGFSYEQYF	TGTGCCAGCAGCACAGGGGGCTTCTCCTACGAGCAGTACTTC
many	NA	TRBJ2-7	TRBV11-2	CASSPIGTAGEQYF	TGTGCCAGCAGTCCCATCGGGACAGCGGGCGAGCAGTACTTC
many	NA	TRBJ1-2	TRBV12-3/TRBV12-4	CASNPDGPYGYTF	TGTGCCAGCAACCCGGACGGACCCTATGGCTACACCTTC
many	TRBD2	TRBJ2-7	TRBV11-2	CASSLSGSPSYEQYF	TGTGCCAGCAGTCTAAGCGGGAGCCCGTCCTACGAGCAGTACTTC
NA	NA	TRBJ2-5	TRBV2	CASSRTGQGSQYF	TGTGCCAGCAGCCGGACGGGTCAAGGGTCCCAGTACTTC
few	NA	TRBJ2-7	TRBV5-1	CASSLAFSPLYEQYF	TGCGCCAGCAGCTTGGCCTTTAGTCCTCTCTACGAGCAGTACTTC
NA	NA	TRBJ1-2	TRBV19	CASSISGSHRYLYTF	TGTGCCAGTAGTATTTCGGGCAGCCACCGATATCTGTACACCTTC
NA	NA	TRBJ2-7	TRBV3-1	CASSQAESGQYF	TGTGCCAGCAGCCAAGCGGAATCGGGGCAGTACTTC
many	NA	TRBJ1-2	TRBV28	CASSPTTGHGYTF	TGTGCCAGCAGTCCTACCACAGGGCATGGCTACACCTTC
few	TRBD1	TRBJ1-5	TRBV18	CASSKLQGALEPQHF	TGTGCCAGCTCGAAACTTCAGGGGGCTCTGGAGCCCCAGCATTTT
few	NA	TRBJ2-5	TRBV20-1	CSARDPARWETQYF	TGCAGTGCTAGAGATCCGGCTAGATGGGAGACCCAGTACTTC
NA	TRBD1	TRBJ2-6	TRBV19	CASSPQGPGANVLTF	TGTGCCAGTAGTCCACAGGGGCCTGGGGCCAACGTCCTGACTTTC
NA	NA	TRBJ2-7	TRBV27	CASSFLPTYEQYF	TGTGCCAGCAGTTTCCTGCCAACCTACGAGCAGTACTTC
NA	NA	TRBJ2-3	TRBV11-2	CASSLGRDTQYF	TGTGCCAGCAGCTTAGGGCGAGATACGCAGTATTTT
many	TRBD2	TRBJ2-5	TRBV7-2	CASSPTGGGAVETQYF	TGTGCCAGCAGCCCAACCGGGGGGGGAGCAGTAGAGACCCAGTACTTC
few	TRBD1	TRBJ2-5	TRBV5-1	CASATGGSRETQYF	TGCGCCAGCGCGACAGGGGGGTCTCGGGAGACCCAGTACTTC
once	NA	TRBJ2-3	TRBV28	CASSLRQAPDTQYF	TGTGCCAGCAGTCTCAGACAGGCCCCAGATACGCAGTATTTT
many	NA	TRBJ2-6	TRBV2	CASSGGPSGANVLTF	TGTGCCAGCAGTGGGGGGCCGTCTGGGGCCAACGTCCTGACTTTC
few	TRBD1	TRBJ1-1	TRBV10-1	CASSDYGTGRLAFF	TGCGCCAGCAGTGACTACGGGACAGGGCGTCTCGCTTTCTTT
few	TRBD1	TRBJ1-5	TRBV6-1	CASTHGTGDNQPQHF	TGTGCCAGCACCCACGGGACAGGGGACAATCAGCCCCAGCATTTT
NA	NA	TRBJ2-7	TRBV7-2	CASSLLPVSAYEQYF	TGTGCCAGCAGCTTGTTACCAGTTTCCGCCTACGAGCAGTACTTC